This is a list of T cell receptor beta chains from one sample in a study of cytomegalovirus exposure and HLA in healthy donors. Profiling relied on immunoSEQ multiplex PCR, and the TCRdb table lists in-frame clones only, not all of them. Its listing shows roughly 73,000 clones. The material sequenced was PBMCs. The source is a female donor in good health and CMV-seropositive. The CDR3 runs from the conserved cysteine through the conserved F or W. A D gene is named only where the DNA matches it firmly.

>TRBD1|TRBJ2-7|TRBV7-9
TGTGCCAGCAGCTACCTGACAGGGGTCGAGCAGTACTTC
CASSYLTGVEQYF
>NA|TRBJ2-7|TRBV30
TGTGCCTGGAGTAAAGGGGTCGGGCACGAGCAGTACTTC
CAWSKGVGHEQYF
>NA|TRBJ2-7|TRBV15
TGTGCCACCAGCAGAGGAAGGAGCGTCCAGGGCTACGAGCAGTACTTC
CATSRGRSVQGYEQYF
>TRBD2|TRBJ2-3|TRBV30
TGTGCCTGGGTTATAGCGGGAGGGTCAGATACGCAGTATTTT
CAWVIAGGSDTQYF
>NA|TRBJ1-2|TRBV28
TGTGCCAGCAGTTTAGGAGCTTCCGATATCTATGGCTACACCTTC
CASSLGASDIYGYTF
>TRBD1|TRBJ2-7|TRBV30
TGTGCCTGGAGTTCAGGGGGAACCTACGAGCAGTACTTC
CAWSSGGTYEQYF
>NA|TRBJ2-2|TRBV6-1
TGTGCCAGCAGCAGGGGAACCGGGGAGCTGTTTTTT
CASSRGTGELFF
>TRBD1|TRBJ2-1|TRBV15
TGTGCCACCAGCAGGGACAGGGGGCCCTATGAGCAGTTCTTC
CATSRDRGPYEQFF
>NA|TRBJ2-7|TRBV6-4
TGTGCCAGCAGTGACTCCCCTAGTGAAGAGCAGTACTTC
CASSDSPSEEQYF
>TRBD1|TRBJ1-2|TRBV28
TGTGCCAGCAGCCGACAGGGGATTAATGGCTACACCTTC
CASSRQGINGYTF
>TRBD2|TRBJ2-1|TRBV15
TGTGCCACCAGCATTACTGGACTAGCAGGCGATGAGCAGTTCTTC
CATSITGLAGDEQFF
>NA|TRBJ1-3|TRBV9
TGTGCCAGCAGCGTAGGAGTAGACAACTCTGGAAACACCATATATTTT
CASSVGVDNSGNTIYF
>NA|TRBJ1-3|TRBV6-6
TGTGCCAGCAGTGACCGGGAGCTCTCTGGAAACACCATATATTTT
CASSDRELSGNTIYF
>TRBD1|TRBJ1-1|TRBV7-9
TGTGCCAGCAGCCTAACAGGGGGGAACACTGAAGCTTTCTTT
CASSLTGGNTEAFF
>NA|TRBJ2-1|TRBV7-2
TGTGCCAGCAGCTACCCCACGGGGGCCTACAATGAGCAGTTCTTC
CASSYPTGAYNEQFF
>TRBD2|TRBJ2-5|TRBV13
TGTGCCAGCAGCCCCAGACTAGCGGGGGAGACCCAGTACTTC
CASSPRLAGETQYF
>TRBD1|TRBJ1-4|TRBV11-2
TGTGCCAGCAGCCCCCGAGGGACAGGGATTGAAAAACTGTTTTTT
CASSPRGTGIEKLFF
>NA|TRBJ1-4|TRBV6-5
TGTGCCAGCAGTCCATACGGTAATGAAAAACTGTTTTTT
CASSPYGNEKLFF
>NA|TRBJ2-7|TRBV28
TGTGCCAGCAGCATTACCAGGGAATCGCGGGAGCAGTACTTC
CASSITRESREQYF
>TRBD2|TRBJ2-7|TRBV30
TGTGCCTGGAGTGTACCCGGACCAGCGGGAGGGTTTCGCTCCTACGAGCAGTACTTC
CAWSVPGPAGGFRSYEQYF
>NA|TRBJ1-6|TRBV30
TGTGCCTGGAGTGTACCTCACCGGGGGGAGTATCACTTT
CAWSVPHRGEYHF
>NA|TRBJ2-6|TRBV15
TGTGCCACCAGCAGAGGGGACACTTCTGGGGCCAACGTCCTGACTTTC
CATSRGDTSGANVLTF
>NA|TRBJ2-7|TRBV7-8
TGTGCCAGCAGCTTATCTAACCGGGACTCCTACTCCTACGAGCAGTACTTC
CASSLSNRDSYSYEQYF
>NA|TRBJ1-2|TRBV18
TGTGCCAGCTCACCACCCAGGCTCTATGGCTACACCTTC
CASSPPRLYGYTF
>NA|TRBJ1-1|TRBV5-6
TGTGCCAGCAGCTTGCCAAAGGGAGGGGGCACTGAAGCTTTCTTT
CASSLPKGGGTEAFF
>TRBD1|TRBJ2-7|TRBV6-1
TGTGCCAGCAGTGCCCCCGGGACAGGTGTTTACGAGCAGTACTTC
CASSAPGTGVYEQYF
>NA|TRBJ2-7|TRBV2
TGTGCCAGCAGTGGTAAACAGGTGAGCTCCTACGAGCAGTACTTC
CASSGKQVSSYEQYF
>TRBD1|TRBJ2-7|TRBV29-1
TGCAGCGCTGGGACAGGCCAAGAGGAGCAGTACTTC
CSAGTGQEEQYF
>TRBD1|TRBJ1-2|TRBV13
TGTGCCAGCAGCTTAGAGGGACAGGGAAACTATGGCTACACCTTC
CASSLEGQGNYGYTF
>NA|TRBJ2-3|TRBV9
TGTGCCAGCAGCCCTCTAGCGCCCTTAATTAGCACAGATACGCAGTATTTT
CASSPLAPLISTDTQYF
>TRBD1|TRBJ2-2|TRBV6-5
TGTGCCAGCAGTCCCGGACAGGGAAGCACCGGGGAGCTGTTTTTT
CASSPGQGSTGELFF
>NA|TRBJ2-5|TRBV19
TGTGCCAGTAGTATAGGGGGCAAAGAGACCCAGTACTTC
CASSIGGKETQYF
>NA|TRBJ1-5|TRBV19
TGTGCCAGTAGTATAGTGGGCAGGTTCAATCAGCCCCAGCATTTT
CASSIVGRFNQPQHF
>NA|TRBJ1-5|TRBV4-2
TGTGCCAGCAGCCAAGATTCGGGGGGAAGCGGCCATCAGCCCCAGCATTTT
CASSQDSGGSGHQPQHF
>NA|TRBJ2-7|TRBV2
TGTGCCAGCAGTGACAGGCAGGCCTACGAGCAGTACTTC
CASSDRQAYEQYF
>NA|TRBJ2-3|TRBV9
TGTGCCAGCAGCGTACGGGGGGCTCCTAGCACAGATACGCAGTATTTT
CASSVRGAPSTDTQYF
>TRBD1|TRBJ2-7|TRBV5-1
TGCGCCAGCAGCTTCCGGACAGGGCAGGACGAGCAGTACTTC
CASSFRTGQDEQYF
>NA|TRBJ1-1|TRBV2
TGTGCCAGCAGTGAATGGAGCAATTGGGACACTGAAGCTTTCTTT
CASSEWSNWDTEAFF
>NA|TRBJ2-7|TRBV10-3
TGTGCCATCAGTGAATACAGGGCCGAGCAGTACTTC
CAISEYRAEQYF
>NA|TRBJ2-3|TRBV10-2
TGCGCCAGCAGTGAGTCCCAGGGGCGTGCAGATACGCAGTATTTT
CASSESQGRADTQYF
>TRBD1|TRBJ2-5|TRBV5-6
TGTGCCAGCAGCTCCGGGACAGGGTATGGGGAGACCCAGTACTTC
CASSSGTGYGETQYF
>TRBD1|TRBJ1-1|TRBV2
TGTGCCAGCACGTGGACAGGGAGCGAAGCTTTCTTT
CASTWTGSEAFF
>TRBD1|TRBJ1-2|TRBV5-4
TGTGCCAGCAGCTCGCCAGGGGGTGAGGGCCTGGCGAATGGCTACACCTTC
CASSSPGGEGLANGYTF
>NA|TRBJ2-1|TRBV4-2
TGTGCCAGCAGCCAAGTAACTAGCCATGAGCAGTTCTTC
CASSQVTSHEQFF
>TRBD1|TRBJ1-5|TRBV27
TGTGCCAGCAGTTCCTCCGGGACAGGGGCCTACGGGCCCCAGCATTTT
CASSSSGTGAYGPQHF
>TRBD1|TRBJ1-6|TRBV7-9
TGTGCCAGCAGCAGTCGTTCCGGGACAGGGAATTCACCCCTCCACTTT
CASSSRSGTGNSPLHF
>NA|TRBJ2-2|TRBV2
TGTGCCAGTCGGGGGGCGAGGATGACCGGGGAGCTGTTTTTT
CASRGARMTGELFF
>NA|TRBJ1-1|TRBV4-2
TGTGCCAGCAGCCATCCCAGGACTCAGGGGTCCTACACTGAAGCTTTCTTT
CASSHPRTQGSYTEAFF
>TRBD1|TRBJ1-4|TRBV5-1
TGCGCCAGCAGCCTGGGACAGGGAAATGAAAAACTGTTTTTT
CASSLGQGNEKLFF
>TRBD1|TRBJ2-1|TRBV25-1
TGTGCCAGCAGTGAAAACAGACAGGGACCCACCTACAATGAGCAGTTCTTC
CASSENRQGPTYNEQFF
>NA|TRBJ1-2|TRBV5-6
TGTGCCAGCAGCTCTACACACAGGGCTGGTGGCTACACCTTC
CASSSTHRAGGYTF
>NA|TRBJ2-2|TRBV5-4
TGTGCCAGCAGCTTTAGACAGTACACCGGGGAGCTGTTTTTT
CASSFRQYTGELFF
>NA|TRBJ1-1|TRBV7-9
TGTGCCAGCAGCTCCGGAGGCACTGAAGCTTTCTTT
CASSSGGTEAFF